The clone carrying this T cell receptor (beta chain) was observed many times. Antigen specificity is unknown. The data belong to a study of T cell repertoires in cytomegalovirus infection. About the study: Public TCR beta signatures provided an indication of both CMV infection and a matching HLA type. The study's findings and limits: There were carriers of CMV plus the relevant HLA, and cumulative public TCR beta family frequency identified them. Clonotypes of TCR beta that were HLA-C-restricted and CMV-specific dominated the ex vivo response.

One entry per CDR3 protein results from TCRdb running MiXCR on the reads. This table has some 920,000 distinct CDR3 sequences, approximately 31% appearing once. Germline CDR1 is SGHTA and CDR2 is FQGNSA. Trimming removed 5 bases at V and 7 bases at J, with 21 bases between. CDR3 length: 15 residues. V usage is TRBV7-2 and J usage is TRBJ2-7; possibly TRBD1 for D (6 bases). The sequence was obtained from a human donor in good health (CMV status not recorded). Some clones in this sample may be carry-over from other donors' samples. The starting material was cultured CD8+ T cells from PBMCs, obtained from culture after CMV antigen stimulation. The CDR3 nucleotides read TGTGCCAGCAGCGCATCGACAGGCCCTCCTCCTGAGCAGTACTTC. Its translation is CASSASTGPPPEQYF.